This is a list of T cell receptor beta chains from one sample in a study of blood T cell repertoires in COVID-19. The assay was immunoSEQ multiplex PCR, and TCRdb's table has in-frame clones only and misses some. The sample shows tens of thousands of clones, about 87% of them seen only once. The sample taken for sequencing was peripheral blood. The receptors shown here come from a human donor in a cohort sampled during active COVID-19. CDR3s include the opening cysteine and the closing phenylalanine or tryptophan. A D gene is named only where the DNA matches it firmly. Clone size is given for some rows only: seen once, a few or many times, or a class if the clone is expanded.

.	TRBV7-8	TRBJ2-6	.	CASSLTPGANVLTF	TGTGCCAGCAGCTTAACTCCTGGGGCCAACGTCCTGACTTTC
TRBD2	TRBV4-1	TRBJ2-5	once	CASSQGTSRQETQYF	TGCGCCAGCAGCCAAGGGACTAGCCGGCAAGAGACCCAGTACTTC
.	TRBV4-1	TRBJ2-7	.	CASSQVVVSEQYF	TGCGCCAGCAGCCAAGTTGTCGTCTCCGAGCAGTACTTC
.	TRBV2	TRBJ1-5	.	CASSVGHSNQPQHF	TGTGCCAGCAGTGTCGGACACAGCAATCAGCCCCAGCATTTT
.	TRBV25-1	TRBJ2-6	.	CASTSSGANVLTF	TGTGCCAGCACCTCTTCTGGGGCCAACGTCCTGACTTTC
.	TRBV5-8	TRBJ2-6	.	CASNKKPAGVGANVLTF	TGTGCCAGCAATAAAAAGCCTGCGGGCGTAGGGGCCAACGTCCTGACTTTC
.	TRBV3-1/TRBV3-2	TRBJ2-7	.	CASSQEWAEQYF	TGTGCCAGCAGCCAAGAATGGGCCGAGCAGTACTTC
TRBD2	TRBV5-8	TRBJ2-1	.	CASSLVGGRWTGDEQFF	TGTGCCAGCAGCTTGGTGGGCGGGAGATGGACGGGGGATGAGCAGTTCTTC
.	TRBV9	TRBJ2-3	.	CASSGIAASTDTQYF	TGTGCCAGCAGCGGTATAGCGGCTAGCACAGATACGCAGTATTTT
TRBD1	TRBV5-1	TRBJ1-2	.	CASSLSQGAGGYTF	TGCGCCAGCAGCTTGTCACAGGGGGCGGGTGGCTACACCTTC
.	TRBV7-9	TRBJ1-2	.	CASSWEGYLPSSGYTF	TGTGCCAGCAGCTGGGAGGGGTACCTCCCCTCGAGTGGCTACACCTTC
.	TRBV14	TRBJ1-1	.	CASSQFNGEAFF	TGTGCCAGCAGCCAGTTCAACGGGGAAGCTTTCTTT
.	TRBV7-9	TRBJ2-3	.	CASSLQGQGTDTQYF	TGTGCCAGCAGCTTACAGGGGCAGGGAACAGATACGCAGTATTTT
TRBD1	TRBV19	TRBJ2-1	.	CASSPPGQGGNEQFF	TGTGCCAGTAGCCCCCCGGGACAGGGGGGGAATGAGCAGTTCTTC
.	TRBV3-1/TRBV3-2	TRBJ1-1	.	CASSQDSLSWTEAFF	TGTGCCAGCAGCCAAGATAGCCTGAGCTGGACTGAAGCTTTCTTT
TRBD1	TRBV11-3	TRBJ2-7	.	CASSLGTGGLREQYF	TGTGCCAGCAGCTTAGGAACAGGGGGCCTACGGGAGCAGTACTTC
.	TRBV19	TRBJ1-4	.	CASSTTGEKLFF	TGTGCCAGTAGTACTACAGGGGAAAAACTGTTTTTT